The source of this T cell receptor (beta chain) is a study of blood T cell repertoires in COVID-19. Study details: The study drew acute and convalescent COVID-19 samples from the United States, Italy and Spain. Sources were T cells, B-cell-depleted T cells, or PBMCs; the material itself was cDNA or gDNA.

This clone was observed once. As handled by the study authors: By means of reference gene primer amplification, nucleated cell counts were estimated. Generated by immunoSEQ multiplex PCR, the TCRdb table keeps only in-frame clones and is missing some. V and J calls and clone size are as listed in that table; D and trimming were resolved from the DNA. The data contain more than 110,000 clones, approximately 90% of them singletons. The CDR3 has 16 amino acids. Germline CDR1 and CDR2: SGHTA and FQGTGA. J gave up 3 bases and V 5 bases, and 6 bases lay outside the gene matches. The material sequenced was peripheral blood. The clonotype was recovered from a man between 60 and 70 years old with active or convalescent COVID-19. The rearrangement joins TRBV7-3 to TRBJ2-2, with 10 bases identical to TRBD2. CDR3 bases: TGTGCCAGCAGCGTCGCTAGCGGGAGCTACACCGGGGAGCTGTTTTTT. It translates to CASSVASGSYTGELFF.